The 30 T cell receptor beta chains given below trace back to one sample, sequenced in a study of T-cell reconstitution after alpha-beta-depleted transplantation in children (dated by TCRdb to 2015 to 2016). Libraries were constructed by PCR. The sample was run on an Illumina HiSeq 2500. Molecular barcoding was employed in the preparation of TCR libraries, with unique molecular identifiers being used to normalize TCRbeta repertoire quantification. TCRdb's own reprocessing of the public reads used fastp at Q25 and MiXCR and kept productive beta chains. Rows matching on CDR3 protein sequence are summarized as one entry with the most common DNA and genes. The sample has 450,000 to 550,000 distinct CDR3 sequences on record, about an eighth of them singletons. Jointly, the top ten make up 11% to 15% of the sample. This specimen's treatment or condition label, interpreted: allogeneic hematopoietic cell transplantation with graft depleted of TCRalphabeta T cells and CD19 B cells.

Sequencing used PBMCs, mostly from graft donor cells, obtained 180 days after TCRalphabeta/CD19-depleted stem cell transplant. All receptors derive from a female patient between 2 and 15 years old who had a stem cell transplant for aplastic anemia, so the T cells may come from the graft donor.

This clonotype was counted between two and nine times. This chain links TRBV7-3 with TRBJ2-1; 9 nucleotides agree with TRBD1. Germline-derived CDR1 and CDR2 are SGHTA and FQGTGA. The CDR3 has 18 residues. The ends lost 1 base at V and 0 bases at J; junction bases unmatched: 7. The DNA for the CDR3 is TGTGCCAGCAGCTTAAGGGGGACAGGGCCCTTCTCCTACAATGAGCAGTTCTTC. Its translation is CASSLRGTGPFSYNEQFF.

This clonotype was detected a few times. The chain uses TRBV28 and TRBJ2-7, with D possibly matching TRBD2 (6 bases). CDR3 length equals 14 residues. CDR1 and CDR2 (germline): MDHEN, SYDVKM. Trimming left V 6 bases short and J 0 bases short, with 12 bases between. CDR3: CASSPSVSSYEQYF. In DNA form, the CDR3 reads TGTGCCAGCAGCCCTAGCGTTAGCTCCTACGAGCAGTACTTC.

The table lists this clonotype with a few counts. The rearrangement links TRBV20-1 to TRBJ2-1; TRBD2 agrees at 13 bases. Germline values: CDR1 DFQATT, CDR2 SNEGSKA (reference sequence). J was trimmed by 8 bases and V by 6 bases; bases with no gene match: 10. The CDR3 has 15 amino acids. The CDR3 DNA reads as TGCAGTGCGGGAGATACTAGCGGGAGGGTCGATGAGCAGTTCTTC. Residues: CSAGDTSGRVDEQFF.

This clonotype was seen a single time. The chain uses TRBV30 and TRBJ2-7; tentatively, D is TRBD2 (5 bases). CDR1 is GTSNPN, CDR2 SVGIG, per germline (reference sequence). The CDR3 is 13 amino acids. Trimming took 0 bases from V and 7 from J, leaving 13 bases between them. Here the CDR3 DNA reads TGTGCCTGGAGTGTCCGGGGTACGGGTGAGCAGTACGTC. This encodes CAWSVRGTGEQYV.

This clonotype showed up just a few times. The V and J genes are TRBV20-1 and TRBJ1-1; D uncertain. The V end lost 6 bases, the J end lost 1 base, and 12 bases lay between the germline ends. The CDR3 is made up of 13 amino acids. Germline V gene sequence: CDR1 DFQATT, CDR2 SNEGSKA (reference sequence). CDR3 protein: CSASGEGNTEAFF. The CDR3 bases are TGCAGTGCCAGCGGGGAGGGGAACACTGAAGCTTTCTTT.

The J gene is TRBJ2-1, the V gene TRBV20-1, with 10 nucleotides matching TRBD2. The CDR3 is 14 residues long. V lost 5 bases and J lost 8; bases outside the gene matches: 9. CDR1 and CDR2 from the germline V gene are DFQATT and SNEGSKA (reference sequence). Here the CDR3 DNA reads TGCAGTGCTTGGACTAGCGGCACCCCCCATGAGCAGTTCTTC. Its translation: CSAWTSGTPHEQFF.

V is TRBV29-1 and J is TRBJ2-7; either TRBD1 or TRBD2 may supply D (10 bases each). Germline V gene sequence: CDR1 SQVTM, CDR2 ANQGSEA. The CDR3 is 17 residues long. V was clipped by 3 bases and J by 5 bases, with 26 bases between them. As DNA, the CDR3 is TGCAGCGTTGAGGGACAGGGGTGGACTAGCGGTACGAACGAGCAGTACGTC. It encodes CSVEGQGWTSGTNEQYV.

This clonotype was seen ten or more times. The chain carries TRBV7-2 and TRBJ2-1, with D unclear. The V end was cut by 5 bases, the J end by 7 bases, with 6 bases between. The germline CDR1 and CDR2 sequences are SGHTA and FQGNSA. The CDR3 is 11 amino acids. The CDR3 protein is CASSPTNEQFF. Written as DNA, the CDR3 is TGTGCCAGCAGCCCGACAAATGAGCAGTTCTTC.

This clonotype occurred a few times. This chain uses TRBV11-2 with TRBJ1-6; possibly TRBD1 for D (6 bases). The V end lost 7 bases, the J end lost 6 bases, and 22 bases lay between the germline ends. Germline assignment: CDR1 SGHAT and CDR2 FQNNGV. The CDR3 has 17 amino acids. The CDR3 DNA is TGTGCCAGCACCGAGTATGGAACTAAGGGGGGTAATTCACCCCTCCACTTT. Its translation is CASTEYGTKGGNSPLHF.

This clonotype was recorded a few times. This chain links TRBV27 with TRBJ2-1, with 7 bases fitting TRBD2. The CDR3 loop spans 13 amino acids. Germline CDR1 and CDR2: MNHEY and SMNVEV (reference sequence). Unmatched junction bases numbered 5, after V lost 4 bases and J lost 8 bases. The CDR3 loop is CASSYGLVYEQFF. The CDR3 nucleotides are TGTGCCAGCAGTTACGGACTAGTATATGAGCAGTTCTTC.

This clonotype was seen only a few times. The chain links TRBV29-1 to TRBJ2-1; 12 bases agree with TRBD2. Germline V gene sequence: CDR1 SQVTM, CDR2 ANQGSEA. The V segment lost 5 bases and the J segment 1 base; nucleotides outside the gene matches: 12. This CDR3 comprises 18 residues. The CDR3, as DNA: TGCAGCGTTAATCCCCGGCTAGCGGGAGGGATATCCTACAATGAGCAGTTCTTC. Translation: CSVNPRLAGGISYNEQFF.

This clonotype was counted only a few times. CDR3 residues: CASSLEGLAANLNEQFF. The CDR3 nucleotides are TGTGCCAGCAGCTTAGAGGGACTAGCGGCTAACCTCAATGAGCAGTTCTTC. This chain links TRBV7-9 with TRBJ2-1; 11 positions match TRBD2. The CDR3 is 17 amino acids. V was clipped by 1 base and J by 6 bases; unmatched bases: 8. The germline V gene encodes CDR1 SEHNR and CDR2 FQNEAQ (reference sequence).

In its sample, this clonotype was seen a few times. The gene calls are TRBV7-2 and TRBJ2-1; no firm D call. Germline CDR1 SGHTA, CDR2 FQGNSA. V lost 3 bases and J lost 6, with 12 bases in between. The CDR3 loop spans 14 amino acids. CDR3 in DNA: TGTGCCAGCAGCTTTTTTCGGCCCCCCAATGAGCAGTTCTTC. Encoded protein: CASSFFRPPNEQFF.

Concerning this clonotype itself: This CDR3 fails to terminate in the conserved phenylalanine or tryptophan, so it likely reflects a read error. No DNA is shown, since the ends of the CDR3 on it are uncertain; the CDR3 is the one TCRdb lists. V gene TRBV20-1 combines with J gene TRBJ2-1; TRBD2 reflects the table's D call only, with no check against the DNA. Looked up from germline, CDR1 is DFQATT and CDR2 is SNEGSKA (reference sequence). The CDR3 totals 11 residues, both ends included. This CDR3 reads CSAKGQREGRC.

V is TRBV4-3 and J is TRBJ1-1; D perhaps matches TRBD1 (6 bases). The CDR3 extends over 15 amino acids. V lost 2 bases and J 1 base, leaving 11 bases between the germline ends. CDR1 and CDR2 from the germline V gene are LGHNA and YSLEER. Here the CDR3 reads CASSQFPGANTEAFF. The CDR3, as DNA: TGCGCCAGCAGCCAATTTCCAGGGGCGAACACTGAAGCTTTCTTT.

The chain combines TRBV11-1 with TRBJ2-2, with D possibly matching TRBD1 (5 bases). The ends were cut back, 4 bases at V and 1 base at J, with 25 bases in the middle. The CDR3 is made up of 20 amino acids. The germline V gene encodes CDR1 SGHAT and CDR2 FQDESV (reference sequence). CDR3 sequence reads: CASSSTGQAVPQGNTGELFF. The CDR3 nucleotides read TGTGCCAGCAGCTCCACCGGGCAGGCTGTTCCCCAGGGGAACACCGGGGAGCTGTTTTTT.

The CDR3 DNA sequence: TGTGCCAGCAGCCAAGGTGGAAACCTCATCCGGGAGACCCAGTACTTC. Translated, it gives CASSQGGNLIRETQYF. V usage is TRBV14 and J usage is TRBJ2-5; D ambiguous. The germline gives CDR1 SGHDN, CDR2 FVKESK. The CDR3 is 16 residues long. Trimming cost V 1 base and J 5 bases, with 17 bases left between them.

This chain joins TRBV7-1 and TRBJ2-7; 9 nucleotides agree with TRBD1. TRBV7-1 is placed among ORFs of uncertain function. CDR3 size: 14 residues. CDR3 nucleotide sequence: TGTGCCATCAGCTCACAGGGGGCAGGCTACGAGCAGTACGTC. It encodes CAISSQGAGYEQYV.

Ten or more counts support this clonotype. V is TRBV12-3 or TRBV12-4 and J is TRBJ2-1, with 9 bases fitting TRBD2. The CDR3 length is 14 residues. The J segment lost 8 bases and the V segment lost 4 bases, leaving 6 bases of the junction unmatched. Here the CDR3 DNA reads TGTGCCAGCAGTTATAGCGGGGGCAGCGATGAGCAGTTCTTC. Its translation: CASSYSGGSDEQFF.

The genes are TRBV7-6 and TRBJ1-5, with D hard to call. Per germline, CDR1 SGHVS and CDR2 FNYEAQ. The CDR3 loop spans 12 amino acids. With 1 base removed from V and 11 bases from J, the gap between germline ends came to 9 bases. CDR3 amino acids: CASSLVGSAQHF. In nucleotides, the CDR3 is TGTGCCAGCAGCTTAGTGGGATCAGCCCAGCATTTT.

This chain links TRBV7-2 with TRBJ2-7, with unresolved D. Trimming cost V 2 bases and J 6 bases, with 20 bases left between them. This CDR3 has 16 residues. Germline V gene sequence: CDR1 SGHTA, CDR2 FQGNSA. As DNA, the CDR3 is TGTGCCAGCAGCTTATCGAATGGCAGACAAAGACCCGAGCAGTACTTC. Translated: CASSLSNGRQRPEQYF.

This clonotype occurred a few times. V is TRBV5-1 and J is TRBJ2-2; D possibly corresponds to TRBD1 (6 bases). The V gene lost 3 bases and the J gene lost 3 bases, with 15 bases spanning the gap. The CDR3 sequence is 16 residues long. Germline CDR1 reads SGHRS; CDR2 reads YFSETQ. The CDR3 region is CASSWGHTLDTGELFF. CDR3 nucleotide sequence: TGCGCCAGCAGCTGGGGACACACTCTTGACACCGGGGAGCTGTTTTTT.

In the case of this clonotype: One base away lies a much larger clone, so this may be a sequencing read error. The rearrangement uses TRBV28 and TRBJ1-2; a weak D match, TRBD1 (5 bases). The germline V gene encodes CDR1 MDHEN and CDR2 SYDVKM. The ends were cut back, 7 bases at V and 8 bases at J, with 17 bases in the middle. The CDR3 has 13 residues. The CDR3 DNA follows: TGTGCCAGCAAGCCCGGGACCTCTGCCGGCTACACCTTC. Amino acids: CASKPGTSAGYTF.

This clonotype has just a few counts. V and J are TRBV7-9 and TRBJ2-7, with D perhaps TRBD1 or TRBD2 (5 bases each). The CDR3 has 13 residues. Germline lookup yields CDR1 SEHNR and CDR2 FQNEAQ (reference sequence). Trimming took 4 bases from V and 2 from J, leaving 9 bases between them. DNA for the CDR3: TGTGCCAGCAGCTCAGGGACCCCCTACGAGCAGTACGTC. This encodes CASSSGTPYEQYV.

J is TRBJ2-7 and V is TRBV7-2, with 7 bases lining up with TRBD1. After removal of 3 bases from V and 1 base from J, the junction contained 3 bases not matched to a gene. Germline CDR1 SGHTA, CDR2 FQGNSA. The CDR3 is made up of 14 amino acids. This CDR3 reads CASSFTGVSYEQYF. CDR3 sequence (DNA): TGTGCCAGCAGCTTTACAGGGGTTTCCTACGAGCAGTACTTC.

The rearrangement uses TRBV13 and TRBJ2-3; the D call may be TRBD1 or TRBD2 (5 bases each). The CDR3 consists of 16 residues. Per the germline V gene, CDR1 is PRHDT and CDR2 is FYEKMQ (reference sequence). The V and J ends lost 5 bases and 5 bases respectively, with 20 bases between them. CDR3 residues: CASSPQQGDGGDTQYF. Written as DNA, the CDR3 is TGTGCCAGCAGCCCCCAGCAGGGAGACGGAGGAGATACGCAGTATTTT.

This clonotype was observed a handful of times. The chain links TRBV4-3 to TRBJ2-5, with 7 nucleotides matching TRBD2. The germline V gene has CDR1 LGHNA and CDR2 YSLEER. The CDR3 is 14 residues long. V was clipped by 4 bases and J by 4 bases; unmatched bases: 6. The CDR3 DNA reads TGCGCCAGCAGCCCGGAGCGGGAAACAGAGACCCAGTACTTC. Amino acid sequence: CASSPERETETQYF.

This chain joins TRBV28 and TRBJ1-5; D unresolved. Germline V gene data show CDR1 as MDHEN and CDR2 as SYDVKM. This CDR3 spans 15 amino acids. V gave up 5 bases and J gave up 6 bases, with 17 bases separating them. CDR3 sequence (DNA): TGTGCCAGCAGTAAGGACGTTCAATATGGTCAGCCCCAGCATTTT. Protein sequence: CASSKDVQYGQPQHF.

This clonotype was picked up a small number of times. This rearrangement joins TRBV10-3 to TRBJ2-2; either TRBD1 or TRBD2 may supply D (6 bases each). The V gene lost 11 bases and the J gene lost 6 bases, with 22 bases spanning the gap. The V gene's germline CDR1 is ENHRY and CDR2 SYGVKD. This CDR3 is built from 15 residues. CDR3 loop: CAAKPGQSGAGELFF. The CDR3 DNA sequence: TGTGCCGCCAAGCCGGGACAATCGGGAGCCGGGGAGCTGTTTTTT.

This clonotype appeared a few times. This sequence joins TRBV18 and TRBJ2-7; D possibly uses TRBD1 or TRBD2 (5 bases each). The V gene lost 1 base and the J gene lost 5 bases, with 9 bases spanning the gap. There are 13 residues in the CDR3. The germline V gene has CDR1 KGHSH and CDR2 LQKENI. The CDR3, as DNA: TGTGCCAGCTCACCACGGTCGGGACACGAGCAGTACGTC. Translating it yields CASSPRSGHEQYV.